This is a list of T cell receptor beta chains from one sample in a study of cytomegalovirus exposure and HLA in healthy donors. The table came from immunoSEQ multiplex PCR; TCRdb's copy has only in-frame clones and leaves some out. Of approximately 160,000 clones detected, about 70% appear once; the ten largest clones hold around 4.5%. Sequenced input: PBMCs. These receptors came from a woman aged 18 to 35 in good health and CMV-seropositive. Both conserved end residues are part of each CDR3. The D gene is left open where the match is weak. Size is omitted from some rows. Given values are once, few, many or a class for expanded clones.

d_gene | abundance | j_gene | len | v_gene | CDR3nt | CDR3aa
- | - | TRBJ1-5 | 15 | TRBV11-2 | TGTGCCAGCAGCGCCAGGGGAAATAGCAATCAGCCCCAGCATTTT | CASSARGNSNQPQHF
- | - | TRBJ2-3 | 14 | TRBV7-9 | TGTGCCAGCAGCTTAGATGGCCCTGCAGATACGCAGTATTTT | CASSLDGPADTQYF
- | - | TRBJ1-5 | 12 | TRBV7-9 | TGTTCCAGCAGCTACCAGAATCAGCCCCAGCATTTT | CSSSYQNQPQHF
- | - | TRBJ2-2 | 16 | TRBV5-3 | TGTGCCAGAAGCTTGGACGGGAGTATGAACACCGGGGAGCTGTTTTTT | CARSLDGSMNTGELFF
- | few | TRBJ2-5 | 14 | TRBV19 | TGTGCCAGTAGTCTTGCGAGCCCAGGGGAGACCCAGTACTTC | CASSLASPGETQYF
TRBD1 | - | TRBJ1-3 | 17 | TRBV19 | TGTGCCAGTAGTACCGGGACAGGCAATCCGGTGTGGAACACCATATATTTT | CASSTGTGNPVWNTIYF
- | - | TRBJ2-7 | 17 | TRBV27 | TGTGCCAGCAGTTTATCGTTCGGGACACCTCTATCCTACGAGCAGTACTTC | CASSLSFGTPLSYEQYF
- | once | TRBJ1-4 | 15 | TRBV18 | TGTGCCAGCTCACCAAGACGGCAGCGTAATGAAAAACTGTTTTTT | CASSPRRQRNEKLFF
TRBD1 | - | TRBJ1-1 | 15 | TRBV19 | TGTGCCAGTAGTAATGAGGACAGGGGTGGAACTGAAGCTTTCTTT | CASSNEDRGGTEAFF
- | - | TRBJ2-6 | 15 | TRBV2 | TGTGCCAGCAGTGCGCGTTACTCTGGGGCCAACGTCCTGACTTTC | CASSARYSGANVLTF
- | few | TRBJ1-2 | 13 | TRBV10-3 | TGTGCCATCAGTCCCGGGACAAGTAGGCTCTACACCTTC | CAISPGTSRLYTF
- | - | TRBJ2-3 | 15 | TRBV7-2 | TGTGCCAGCAGCGCAAGGGGCAGTCGCACAGATACGCAGTATTTT | CASSARGSRTDTQYF
TRBD1 | - | TRBJ1-1 | 14 | TRBV6-6 | TGTGCCAGCAGACGTGGACAGGGGGATACTGAAGCTTTCTTT | CASRRGQGDTEAFF
TRBD2 | - | TRBJ2-7 | 14 | TRBV7-9 | TGTGCCAGCAGCTTTGGGACTACTGCGTACGAGCAGTACTTC | CASSFGTTAYEQYF
- | - | TRBJ1-6 | 17 | TRBV7-9 | TGTGCCAGCAGCTTAAGGAAAGGCGGTGAAGGTAATTCACCCCTCCACTTT | CASSLRKGGEGNSPLHF
- | few | TRBJ1-1 | 14 | TRBV6-1 | TGTGCCAGCAGTGACATAGGGGGAGCAGGGGAAGCTTTCTTT | CASSDIGGAGEAFF
- | few | TRBJ1-1 | 16 | TRBV19 | TGTGCCAGTAGTATGTTGTATCGGGGGAATGAAGGTGAAGCTTTCTTT | CASSMLYRGNEGEAFF
- | - | TRBJ2-7 | 13 | TRBV6-5 | TGTGCCAGCAGGCCAGGACATCTATACGAGCAGTACTTC | CASRPGHLYEQYF
- | - | TRBJ2-7 | 16 | TRBV12-2 | TGTGCAAGTCGCTTAGCCCCCCAGGGCACCCGCTACGAGCAGTACTTC | CASRLAPQGTRYEQYF
- | - | TRBJ2-7 | 13 | TRBV5-1 | TGCGCCAGCAAATGGGACACCCACTACGAGCAGTACTTC | CASKWDTHYEQYF
- | - | TRBJ2-5 | 15 | TRBV6-1 | TGTGCCAGCAGTGAAGGCGGTAGCTTTGGGGAGACCCAGTACTTC | CASSEGGSFGETQYF
- | few | TRBJ1-2 | 13 | TRBV5-1 | TGCGCCAGCAGCTTCCCCGACAGCTATGGCTACACCTTC | CASSFPDSYGYTF
- | - | TRBJ2-2 | 13 | TRBV2 | TGTGCCACTACAGGGATTTCAAACGGGGAGCTGTTTTTT | CATTGISNGELFF
- | - | TRBJ1-4 | 15 | TRBV10-3 | TGTGCCATCAGTGAACAGGGAAGGGGAAATGAAAAACTGTTTTTT | CAISEQGRGNEKLFF
- | - | TRBJ1-2 | 14 | TRBV27 | TGTGCCAGCAGTTTATCGGAGTACCACTATGGCTACACCTTC | CASSLSEYHYGYTF
- | - | TRBJ2-7 | 14 | TRBV2 | TGTGCCAGCACACTACAGGCAAGCTCCTACGAGCAGTACTTC | CASTLQASSYEQYF
- | - | TRBJ2-4 | 14 | TRBV27 | TGTGCCAGCAGCGGAGCGATAGCCAAAAACATTCAGTACTTC | CASSGAIAKNIQYF
TRBD1 | few | TRBJ2-6 | 22 | TRBV27 | TGTGCCAGCAGTTTATTGGACAGGGGCCTAACTTCTTACCTTTCTGGGGCCAACGTCCTGACTTTC | CASSLLDRGLTSYLSGANVLTF